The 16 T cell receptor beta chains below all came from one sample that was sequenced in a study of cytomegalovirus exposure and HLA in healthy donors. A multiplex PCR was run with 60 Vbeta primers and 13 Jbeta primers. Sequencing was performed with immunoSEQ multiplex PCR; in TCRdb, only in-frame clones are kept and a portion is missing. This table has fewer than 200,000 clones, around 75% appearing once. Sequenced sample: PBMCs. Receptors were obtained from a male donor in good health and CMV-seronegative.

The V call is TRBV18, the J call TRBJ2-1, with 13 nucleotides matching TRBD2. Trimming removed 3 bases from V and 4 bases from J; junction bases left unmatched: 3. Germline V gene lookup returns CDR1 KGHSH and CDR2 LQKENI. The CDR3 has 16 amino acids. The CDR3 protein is CASSPGLAGVYNEQFF. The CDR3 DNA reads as TGTGCCAGCTCACCTGGACTAGCGGGGGTATACAATGAGCAGTTCTTC.

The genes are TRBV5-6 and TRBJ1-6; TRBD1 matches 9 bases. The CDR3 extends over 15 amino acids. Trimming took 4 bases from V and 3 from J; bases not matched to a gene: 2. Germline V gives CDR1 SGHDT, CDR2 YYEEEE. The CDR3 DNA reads TGTGCCAGCAGCACGACAGGGGGCTATAATTCACCCCTCCACTTT. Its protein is CASSTTGGYNSPLHF.

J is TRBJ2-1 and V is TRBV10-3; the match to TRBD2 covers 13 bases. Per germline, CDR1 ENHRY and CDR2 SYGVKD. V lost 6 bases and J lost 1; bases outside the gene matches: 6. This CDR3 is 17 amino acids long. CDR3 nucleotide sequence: TGTGCCATCAGGGGGACTAGCGGGGAGACTTCCTACAATGAGCAGTTCTTC. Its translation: CAIRGTSGETSYNEQFF.

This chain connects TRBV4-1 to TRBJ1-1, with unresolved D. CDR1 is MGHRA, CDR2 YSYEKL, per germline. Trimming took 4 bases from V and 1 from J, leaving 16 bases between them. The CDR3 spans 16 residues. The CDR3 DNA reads TGCGCCAGCAGCCTCGTGAACACACGACAGAACACTGAAGCTTTCTTT. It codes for CASSLVNTRQNTEAFF.

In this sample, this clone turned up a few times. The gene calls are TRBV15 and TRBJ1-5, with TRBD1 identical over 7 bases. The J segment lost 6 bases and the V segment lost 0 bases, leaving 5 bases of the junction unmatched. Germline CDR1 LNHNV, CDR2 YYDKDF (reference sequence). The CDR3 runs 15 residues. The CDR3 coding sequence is TGTGCCACCAGCAGAGATAAGGGGGCCATTCAGCCCCAGCATTTT. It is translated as CATSRDKGAIQPQHF. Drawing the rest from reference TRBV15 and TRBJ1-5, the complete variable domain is DAMVIQNPRYQVTQFGKPVTLSCSQTLNHNVMYWYQQKSSQAPKLLFHYYDKDFNNEADTPDNFQSRRPNTSFCFLDIRSPGLGDTAMYLCATSRDKGAIQPQHFGDGTRLSIL.

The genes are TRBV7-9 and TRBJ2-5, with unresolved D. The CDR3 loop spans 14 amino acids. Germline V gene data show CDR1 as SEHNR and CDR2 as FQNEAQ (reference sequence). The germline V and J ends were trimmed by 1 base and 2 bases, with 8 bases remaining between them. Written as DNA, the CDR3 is TGTGCCAGCAGCTTAGGAAACAGTCAAGAGACCCAGTACTTC. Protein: CASSLGNSQETQYF.

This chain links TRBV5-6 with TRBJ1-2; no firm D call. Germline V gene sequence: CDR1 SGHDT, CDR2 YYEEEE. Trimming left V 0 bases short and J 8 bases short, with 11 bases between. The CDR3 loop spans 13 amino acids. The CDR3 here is CASSLDRTRGYTF. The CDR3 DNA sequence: TGTGCCAGCAGCTTGGACAGAACCCGGGGCTACACCTTC.

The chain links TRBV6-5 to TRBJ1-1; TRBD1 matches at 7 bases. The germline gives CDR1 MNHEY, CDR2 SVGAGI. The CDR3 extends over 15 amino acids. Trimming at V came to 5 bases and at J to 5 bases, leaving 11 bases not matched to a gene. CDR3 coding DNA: TGTGCCAGCAGTCGAGGAGGGGGCGGGCGGACTGAAGCTTTCTTT. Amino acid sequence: CASSRGGGGRTEAFF.

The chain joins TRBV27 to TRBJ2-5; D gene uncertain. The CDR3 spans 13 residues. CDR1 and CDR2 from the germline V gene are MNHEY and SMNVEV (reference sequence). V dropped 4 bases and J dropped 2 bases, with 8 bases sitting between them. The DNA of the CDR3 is TGTGCCAGCAGTTCTCCCACTCAAGAGACCCAGTACTTC. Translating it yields CASSSPTQETQYF.

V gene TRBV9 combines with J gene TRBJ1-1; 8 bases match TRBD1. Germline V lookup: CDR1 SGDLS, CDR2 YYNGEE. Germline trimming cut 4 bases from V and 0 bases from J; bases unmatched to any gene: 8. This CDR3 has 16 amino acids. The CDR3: CASSTTTGALNTEAFF. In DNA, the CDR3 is TGTGCCAGCAGCACAACGACAGGGGCCTTGAACACTGAAGCTTTCTTT.

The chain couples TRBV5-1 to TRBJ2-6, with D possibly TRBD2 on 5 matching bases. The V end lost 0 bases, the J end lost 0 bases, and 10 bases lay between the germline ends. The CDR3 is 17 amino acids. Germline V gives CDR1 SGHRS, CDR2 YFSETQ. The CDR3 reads CASSLAIGGSGANVLTF. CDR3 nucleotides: TGCGCCAGCAGCTTGGCTATAGGAGGCTCTGGGGCCAACGTCCTGACTTTC. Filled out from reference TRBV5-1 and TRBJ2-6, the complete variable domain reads KAGVTQTPRYLIKTRGQQVTLSCSPISGHRSVSWYQQTPGQGLQFLFEYFSETQRNKGNFPGRFSGRQFSNSRSEMNVSTLELGDSALYLCASSLAIGGSGANVLTFGAGSRLTVL.

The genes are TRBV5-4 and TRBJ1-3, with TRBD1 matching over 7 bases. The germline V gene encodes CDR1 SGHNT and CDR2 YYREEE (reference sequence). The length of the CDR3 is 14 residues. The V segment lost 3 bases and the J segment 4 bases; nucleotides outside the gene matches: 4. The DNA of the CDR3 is TGTGCCAGCAGCTCAAGGACAGGAGGAAACACCATATATTTT. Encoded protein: CASSSRTGGNTIYF.

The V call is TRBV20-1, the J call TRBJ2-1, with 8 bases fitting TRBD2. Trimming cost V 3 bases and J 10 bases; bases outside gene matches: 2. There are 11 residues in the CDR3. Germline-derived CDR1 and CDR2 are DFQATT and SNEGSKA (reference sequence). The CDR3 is CSARIAGEQFF. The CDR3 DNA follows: TGCAGTGCTAGGATAGCGGGGGAGCAGTTCTTC.

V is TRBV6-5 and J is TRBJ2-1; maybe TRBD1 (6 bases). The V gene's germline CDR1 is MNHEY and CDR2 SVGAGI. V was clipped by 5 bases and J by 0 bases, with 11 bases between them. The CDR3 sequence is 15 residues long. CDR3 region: CASSQDRFSYNEQFF. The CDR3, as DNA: TGTGCCAGCAGTCAAGACAGGTTCTCCTACAATGAGCAGTTCTTC.

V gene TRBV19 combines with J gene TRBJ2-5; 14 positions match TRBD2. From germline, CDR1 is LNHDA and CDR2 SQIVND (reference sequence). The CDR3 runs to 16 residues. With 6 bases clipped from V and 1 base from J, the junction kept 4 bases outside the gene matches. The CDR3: CASSRGLAGGQETQYF. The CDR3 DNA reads TGTGCCAGTAGCCGCGGACTAGCGGGGGGCCAAGAGACCCAGTACTTC.

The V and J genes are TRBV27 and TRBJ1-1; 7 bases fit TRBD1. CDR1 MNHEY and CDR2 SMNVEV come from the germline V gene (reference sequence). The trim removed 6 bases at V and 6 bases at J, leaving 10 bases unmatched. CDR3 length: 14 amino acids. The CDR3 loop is CASRTKTGVPEAFF. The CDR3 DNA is TGTGCCAGCAGAACCAAAACAGGGGTCCCTGAAGCTTTCTTT.